This entry lists 3 T cell receptor beta chains sequenced from one sample in a study of blood T cell repertoires in COVID-19. Repertoires were generated with immunoSEQ multiplex PCR, while TCRdb's copy carries only in-frame clones and drops some. Among around 70,000 clones listed, approximately 80% were seen once. Material: peripheral blood. These TCRs come from a woman of 80 years or more with active or convalescent COVID-19.

The rearrangement joins TRBV9 to TRBJ1-5; the D gene is possibly TRBD1 (6 bases). Germline-derived CDR1 and CDR2 are SGDLS and YYNGEE. V lost 0 bases and J 1 base, leaving 8 bases between the germline ends. The CDR3 runs 15 residues. CDR3 sequence (DNA): TGTGCCAGCAGCGTAGACGGACAGAGCAATCAGCCCCAGCATTTT. It translates to CASSVDGQSNQPQHF.

The CDR3 DNA sequence: TGTGCCAGCAGTTACGGACTAGCGGTCGAGCAGTACTTC. Translating it yields CASSYGLAVEQYF. V and J are TRBV6-2 or TRBV6-3 and TRBJ2-7; 10 nucleotides line up with TRBD2. Germline V gene data show CDR1 as MNHEY and CDR2 as SVGEGT. The CDR3 is made up of 13 amino acids. Trimming removed 2 bases from V and 6 bases from J; junction bases left unmatched: 1.

This rearrangement joins TRBV7-2 to TRBJ1-2; TRBD1 might be the D (5 bases). Germline-derived CDR1 and CDR2 are SGHTA and FQGNSA. There are 13 residues in the CDR3. Trimming left V 4 bases short and J 7 bases short, with 13 bases between. The CDR3 here is CASSSVQGGGYTF. CDR3 DNA sequence: TGTGCCAGCAGCTCTGTGCAGGGAGGTGGCTACACCTTC.